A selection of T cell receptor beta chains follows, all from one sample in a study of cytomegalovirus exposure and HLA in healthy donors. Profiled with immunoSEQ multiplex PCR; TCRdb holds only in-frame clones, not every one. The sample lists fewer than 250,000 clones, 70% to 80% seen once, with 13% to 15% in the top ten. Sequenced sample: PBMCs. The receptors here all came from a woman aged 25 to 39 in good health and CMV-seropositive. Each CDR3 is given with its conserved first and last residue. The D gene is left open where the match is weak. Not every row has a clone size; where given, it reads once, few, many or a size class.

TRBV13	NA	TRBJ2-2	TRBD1	CASSGTGTGATGELFF	TGTGCCAGCAGCGGGACCGGGACAGGGGCGACCGGGGAGCTGTTTTTT
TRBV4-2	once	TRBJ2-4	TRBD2	CASSQTSGGVDIQYF	TGTGCCAGCAGCCAAACTAGCGGGGGGGTGGACATTCAGTACTTC
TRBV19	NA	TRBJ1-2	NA	CASRTAGANYGYTF	TGTGCCAGTAGGACAGCTGGGGCAAACTATGGCTACACCTTC
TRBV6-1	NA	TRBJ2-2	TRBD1	CASSGTGVTGELFF	TGTGCCAGCAGTGGGACAGGGGTCACCGGGGAGCTGTTTTTT
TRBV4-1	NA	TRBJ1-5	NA	CASSLSQGSYSNQPQHF	TGCGCCAGCAGCCTTTCACAGGGTAGCTATAGCAATCAGCCCCAGCATTTT
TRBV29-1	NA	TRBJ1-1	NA	CSVRASGGGLAEAFF	TGCAGCGTCAGGGCTAGCGGGGGGGGCTTAGCTGAAGCTTTCTTT
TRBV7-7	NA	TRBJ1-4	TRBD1	CASGTAPNEKLFF	TGTGCTAGCGGGACAGCTCCTAATGAAAAACTGTTTTTT
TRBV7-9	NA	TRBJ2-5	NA	CASIWWAGLTVQETQYF	TGTGCCAGCATCTGGTGGGCAGGGCTTACGGTCCAAGAGACCCAGTACTTC
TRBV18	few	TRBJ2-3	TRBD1	CASSPGQGDTQYF	TGTGCCAGCTCGCCGGGACAGGGAGATACGCAGTATTTT
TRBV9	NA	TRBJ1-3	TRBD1	CASSIDTGGGNTIYF	TGTGCCAGCAGCATCGACACAGGGGGCGGAAACACCATATATTTT
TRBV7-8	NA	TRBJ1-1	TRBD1	CASSLAGRGRGRKEAFF	TGTGCCAGCAGCTTAGCGGGAAGGGGCAGGGGGCGTAAAGAAGCTTTCTTT
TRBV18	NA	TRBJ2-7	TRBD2	CASSSERGYEQYF	TGTGCCAGCTCGTCTGAGCGGGGCTACGAGCAGTACTTC
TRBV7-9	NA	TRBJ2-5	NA	CASSLSTTRGWETQYF	TGTGCCAGCAGCTTATCAACTACTCGCGGGTGGGAGACCCAGTACTTC
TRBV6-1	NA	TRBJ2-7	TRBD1	CASRARTGAYYEQYF	TGTGCCAGCAGGGCTCGGACAGGAGCCTACTACGAGCAGTACTTC
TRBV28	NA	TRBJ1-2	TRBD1	CASTEDRAPSQSYGYTF	TGTGCCAGCACCGAGGACAGGGCTCCTTCCCAATCCTATGGCTACACCTTC
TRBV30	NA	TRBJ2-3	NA	CAWSASADTQYF	TGTGCCTGGAGTGCGAGCGCAGATACGCAGTATTTT
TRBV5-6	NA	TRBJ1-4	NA	CASSAGRTANEKLFF	TGTGCCAGCAGCGCGGGACGGACCGCTAATGAAAAACTGTTTTTT
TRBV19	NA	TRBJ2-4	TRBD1	CASSTIRQGGNIQYF	TGTGCCAGTAGTACAATCCGACAGGGGGGGAACATTCAGTACTTC
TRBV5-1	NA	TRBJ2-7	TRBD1	CASSSQPGQGQYEQYF	TGCGCCAGCAGCTCGCAGCCGGGACAGGGACAATACGAGCAGTACTTC
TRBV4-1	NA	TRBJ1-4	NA	CASSQDRATNEKLFF	TGCGCCAGCAGCCAAGACCGAGCAACTAATGAAAAACTGTTTTTT
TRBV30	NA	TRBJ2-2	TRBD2	CAWSELAGDLFF	TGTGCCTGGAGTGAACTAGCGGGAGATCTGTTTTTT
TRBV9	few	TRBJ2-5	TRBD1	CASSVAGQVWGETQYF	TGTGCCAGCAGCGTAGCAGGACAGGTTTGGGGGGAGACCCAGTACTTC
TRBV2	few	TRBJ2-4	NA	CASTKGGSVDIQYF	TGTGCCAGCACGAAGGGGGGGTCGGTTGACATTCAGTACTTC
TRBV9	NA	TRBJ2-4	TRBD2	CASSVVGGRGALQYF	TGTGCCAGCAGCGTAGTAGGGGGGCGGGGGGCCCTTCAGTACTTC
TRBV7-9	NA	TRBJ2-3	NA	CASSPPRRTDTQYF	TGTGCCAGCAGCCCCCCTCGGCGGACAGATACGCAGTATTTT
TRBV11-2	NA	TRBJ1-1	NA	CASSLGQPNTEAFF	TGTGCCAGCAGCTTGGGACAACCGAACACTGAAGCTTTCTTT
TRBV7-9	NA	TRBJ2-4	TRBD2	CSSSLSGSGGNIQYF	TGTTCCAGCAGCCTATCTGGGTCGGGGGGGAACATTCAGTACTTC
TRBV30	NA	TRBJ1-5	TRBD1	CAWSPRGNQPQHF	TGTGCCTGGAGCCCCAGGGGGAATCAGCCCCAGCATTTT
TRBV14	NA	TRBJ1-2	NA	CASSQRGAPYGYTF	TGTGCCAGCAGCCAACGGGGGGCTCCCTATGGCTACACCTTC
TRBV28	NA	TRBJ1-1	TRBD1	CASSPGQGDTPEAFF	TGTGCCAGCAGCCCGGGACAGGGGGATACCCCTGAAGCTTTCTTT
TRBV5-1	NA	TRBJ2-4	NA	CASSSRTKNIQYF	TGCGCCAGCAGCTCGCGCACCAAAAACATTCAGTACTTC
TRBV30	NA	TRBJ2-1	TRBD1	CAWTQWGQGYYNEQFF	TGTGCCTGGACCCAATGGGGACAGGGGTATTACAATGAGCAGTTCTTC
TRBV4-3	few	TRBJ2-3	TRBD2	CASSQVTRLAGTDTQYF	TGCGCCAGCAGCCAAGTTACCAGACTAGCGGGAACGGATACGCAGTATTTT
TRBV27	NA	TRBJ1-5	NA	CASSPTGMSQPQHF	TGTGCCAGCAGTCCTACAGGGATGAGTCAGCCCCAGCATTTT
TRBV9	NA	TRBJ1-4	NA	CASSVEGHENEKLFF	TGTGCCAGCAGCGTAGAGGGACATGAAAATGAAAAACTGTTTTTT
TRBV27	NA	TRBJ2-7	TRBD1	CASSPYLGQSVYEQYF	TGTGCCAGCAGCCCGTATCTGGGACAGTCCGTATACGAGCAGTACTTC
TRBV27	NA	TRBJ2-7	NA	CASSLSGATPYEQYF	TGTGCCAGCAGTTTATCAGGGGCAACTCCCTACGAGCAGTACTTC
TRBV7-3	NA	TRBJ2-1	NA	CASSLLGSPNNEQFF	TGTGCCAGCAGTCTACTAGGGTCCCCCAACAATGAGCAGTTCTTC
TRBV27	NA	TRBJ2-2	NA	CASSLLRNTGELFF	TGTGCCAGCAGTTTACTACGGAACACCGGGGAGCTGTTTTTT
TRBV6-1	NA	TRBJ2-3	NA	CASSENSRGTDTQYF	TGTGCCAGCAGTGAAAACAGCAGGGGAACAGATACGCAGTATTTT
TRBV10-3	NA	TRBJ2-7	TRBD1	CAINPGQGAYEQYF	TGTGCCATCAATCCGGGACAGGGGGCGTACGAGCAGTACTTC
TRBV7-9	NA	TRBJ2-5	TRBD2	CASSLVGGSWETQYF	TGTGCCAGCAGCTTAGTGGGCGGGAGCTGGGAGACCCAGTACTTC
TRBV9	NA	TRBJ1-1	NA	CASSVRQEENTEAFF	TGTGCCAGCAGCGTAAGACAGGAGGAGAACACTGAAGCTTTCTTT
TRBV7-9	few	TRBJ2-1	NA	CASSPAWNEQFF	TGTGCCAGCAGCCCCGCGTGGAATGAGCAGTTCTTC
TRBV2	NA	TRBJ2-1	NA	CASNGGGIRVNEQFF	TGTGCCAGCAACGGTGGAGGAATTAGGGTCAATGAGCAGTTCTTC
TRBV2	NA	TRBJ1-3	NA	CASSEAEDESGNTIYF	TGTGCCAGCAGTGAAGCGGAGGACGAGTCTGGAAACACCATATATTTT
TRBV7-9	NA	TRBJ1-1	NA	CASSPRNSGAFF	TGTGCCAGCAGCCCTCGCAACTCTGGAGCTTTCTTT
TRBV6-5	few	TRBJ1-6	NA	CASSTVAGFNSPLHF	TGTGCCAGCAGTACCGTGGCGGGCTTTAATTCACCCCTCCACTTT
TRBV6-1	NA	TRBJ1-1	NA	CATFPKSGGWTEAFF	TGTGCCACCTTTCCCAAATCGGGGGGTTGGACTGAAGCTTTCTTT
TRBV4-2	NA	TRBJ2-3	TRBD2	CASSQPAGTSGGDTQYF	TGTGCCAGCAGCCAACCGGCGGGGACTAGCGGGGGAGATACGCAGTATTTT
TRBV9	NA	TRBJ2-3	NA	CASSVDARGVTDTQYF	TGTGCCAGCAGCGTAGACGCCAGGGGAGTTACAGATACGCAGTATTTT
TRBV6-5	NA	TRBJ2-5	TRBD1	CASSYPQGARETQYF	TGTGCCAGCAGTTATCCCCAGGGGGCTCGAGAGACCCAGTACTTC
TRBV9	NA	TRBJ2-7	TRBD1	CAILRQGYEQYF	TGTGCCATCCTAAGACAGGGCTACGAGCAGTACTTC
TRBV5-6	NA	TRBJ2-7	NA	CASSLGRISYEQYF	TGTGCCAGCAGCTTGGGGCGGATCTCCTACGAGCAGTACTTC
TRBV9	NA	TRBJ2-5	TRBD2	CASSERGLDQETQYF	TGTGCCAGCAGCGAGCGGGGACTAGATCAAGAGACCCAGTACTTC
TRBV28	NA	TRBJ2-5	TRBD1	CASSSRGKGYQETQYF	TGTGCCAGCAGTAGCAGGGGGAAGGGGTACCAAGAGACCCAGTACTTC
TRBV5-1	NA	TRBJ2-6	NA	CASSYSSGANVLTF	TGCGCCAGCAGCTACAGCTCTGGGGCCAACGTCCTGACTTTC